The present TCR beta chain was sequenced within a study of blood T cell repertoires in COVID-19. In the original processing: Scientists estimated how many nucleated cells there were by amplifying reference gene primers. Sequencing used immunoSEQ multiplex PCR; TCRdb keeps in-frame clones, though not all of them. Clone size and V and J calls were adopted from that table, with D and trimming inferred from the DNA. This table holds about 48,000 clones, 70% to 90% found once. Sequencing was done on a sample of peripheral blood. This sequence originates from a woman in her sixties or seventies with acute or convalescent COVID-19.

The CDR3, as DNA: TGCAGTGCTAGTCCGGCGGGCGGAGGCACTGAAGCTTTCTTT. Encoded protein: CSASPAGGGTEAFF. The rearrangement uses TRBV20-1 and TRBJ1-1; no firm D call. This CDR3 is built from 14 residues. Trimming removed 3 bases at V and 4 bases at J, with 15 bases between. The germline CDR1 and CDR2 sequences are DFQATT and SNEGSKA (reference sequence).